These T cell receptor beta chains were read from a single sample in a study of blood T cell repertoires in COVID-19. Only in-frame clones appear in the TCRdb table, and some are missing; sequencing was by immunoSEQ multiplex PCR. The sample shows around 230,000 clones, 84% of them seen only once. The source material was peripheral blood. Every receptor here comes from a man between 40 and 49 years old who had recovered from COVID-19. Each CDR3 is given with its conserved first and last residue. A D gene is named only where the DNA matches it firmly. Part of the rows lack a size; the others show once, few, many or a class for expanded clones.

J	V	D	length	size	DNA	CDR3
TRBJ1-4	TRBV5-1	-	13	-	TGCGCCAGCAGCTTTGTGTCAGGCGAAAAACTGTTTTTT	CASSFVSGEKLFF
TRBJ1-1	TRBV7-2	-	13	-	TGTGCCAGCAGCACCAGACGGGGGGCTGAAGCTTTCTTT	CASSTRRGAEAFF
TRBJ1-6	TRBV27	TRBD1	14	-	TGTGCCAGCAGACCGGACAGGGTTCATTCACCCCTCCACTTT	CASRPDRVHSPLHF
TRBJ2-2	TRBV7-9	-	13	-	TGTGCCAGCAGCTTTGGGGGGACCGGGGAGCTGTTTTTT	CASSFGGTGELFF
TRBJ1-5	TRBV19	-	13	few	TGTGCCAGTAGTATGCGGGGGCCCCAGCCCCAGCATTTT	CASSMRGPQPQHF
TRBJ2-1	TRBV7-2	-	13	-	TGTGCCAGCAGCTTAGCGCCAGAGGATGAGCAGTTCTTC	CASSLAPEDEQFF
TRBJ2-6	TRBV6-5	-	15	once	TGTGCCAGCAGTTACACAGGGACTGGGGCCAACGTCCTGACTTTC	CASSYTGTGANVLTF
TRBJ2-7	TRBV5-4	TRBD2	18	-	TGTGCCAGCAGCCAAGGGTTGGAACGAACCCCTAGCGGCTACGAGCAGTACTTC	CASSQGLERTPSGYEQYF
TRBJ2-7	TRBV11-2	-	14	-	TGTGCCAGCAGCTTAGCGGGGGTGAGCTACGAGCAGTACTTC	CASSLAGVSYEQYF
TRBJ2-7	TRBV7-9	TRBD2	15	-	TGTGCCAGCAGCTTAGACGGGGCTAGCGGGGAAGAGCAGTACTTC	CASSLDGASGEEQYF
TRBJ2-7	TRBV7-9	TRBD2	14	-	TGTGCCAGCAGCCCGACCGGGGGGACCTACGAGCAGTACTTC	CASSPTGGTYEQYF
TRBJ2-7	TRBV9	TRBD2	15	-	TGTGCCAGCAGCGCCTTTAGCGGGAGGGCCTACGAGCAGTACTTC	CASSAFSGRAYEQYF
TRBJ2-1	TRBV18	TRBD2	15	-	TGTGCCAGCTCACCAGGGGGGGAACCCTACAATGAGCAGTTCTTC	CASSPGGEPYNEQFF
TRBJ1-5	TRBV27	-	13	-	TGTGCCAGCAGTGCAGACAGAGGCCAGCCCCAGCATTTT	CASSADRGQPQHF
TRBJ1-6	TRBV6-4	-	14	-	TGTGCCAGCAGTGCAGGGGTCATGGGGTCACCCCTCCACTTT	CASSAGVMGSPLHF
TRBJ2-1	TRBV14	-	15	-	TGTGCCAGCAGCCAAGAATGGCAGGGGTACAATGAGCAGTTCTTC	CASSQEWQGYNEQFF
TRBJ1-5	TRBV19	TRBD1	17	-	TGTGCCAGTAGTTTTCATACAGGGGGCCGTCTGGATCAGCCCCAGCATTTT	CASSFHTGGRLDQPQHF
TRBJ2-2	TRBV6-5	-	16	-	TGTGCCAGCAGTTCTCCCTCAGGGGTAAACACCGGGGAGCTGTTTTTT	CASSSPSGVNTGELFF
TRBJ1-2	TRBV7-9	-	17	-	TGTGCCAGCAGCTTAGATTTTGCGGTACAAGAGAACTATGGCTACACCTTC	CASSLDFAVQENYGYTF
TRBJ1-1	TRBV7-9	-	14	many	TGTGCCAGCAGCTTAGTGGAGGGGAATTCTGAAGCTTTCTTT	CASSLVEGNSEAFF
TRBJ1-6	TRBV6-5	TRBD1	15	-	TGTGCCAGCAGTCCGGGGGACAGGGAAAGTTCACCCCTCCACTTT	CASSPGDRESSPLHF
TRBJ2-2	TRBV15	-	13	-	TGTGCCACCAGTTCAGGAAACACCGGGGAGCTGTTTTTT	CATSSGNTGELFF
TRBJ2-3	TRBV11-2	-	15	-	TGTGCCAGCAGTCCAATCCGGGCCCGGGGATATACGCAGTATTTT	CASSPIRARGYTQYF
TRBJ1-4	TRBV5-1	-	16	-	TGCGCCAGCAGCTTCGCCTCCGGGGGGGCTGCGGAAAAACTGTTTTTT	CASSFASGGAAEKLFF
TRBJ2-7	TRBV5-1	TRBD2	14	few	TGCGCCAGCAACGACGCGGGAGGGCAAGATAAGCAGTACTTC	CASNDAGGQDKQYF
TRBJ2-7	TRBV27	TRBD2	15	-	TGTGCCAGCAGCTCTCGACTAGCGGGACCCTACGAGCAGTACTTC	CASSSRLAGPYEQYF
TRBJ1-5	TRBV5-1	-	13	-	TGCGCCAGCAGCTTGGGCGACAATCAGCCCCAGCATTTT	CASSLGDNQPQHF
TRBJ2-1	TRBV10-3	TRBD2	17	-	TGTGCCATCAGTGAGGACACCGGGACTAGCTTAAAGATTGAGCAGTTCTTC	CAISEDTGTSLKIEQFF
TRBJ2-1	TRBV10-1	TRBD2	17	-	TGCGCCAGCAGTGAGAGGGCGGGAGGATACGGGTACAATGAGCAGTTCTTC	CASSERAGGYGYNEQFF
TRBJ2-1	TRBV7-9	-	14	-	TGTGCCAGCAGCTTAGCCGGTTCCAGCGATGAGCAGTTCTTC	CASSLAGSSDEQFF
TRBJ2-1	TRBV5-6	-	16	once	TGTGCCAGCAGGTATACCCCTAAGAGGGCCTACAATGAGCAGTTCTTC	CASRYTPKRAYNEQFF
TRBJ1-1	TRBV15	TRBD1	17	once	TGTGCCACCAGCAGACAGAGGACAGGGGACGTAAGGACTGAAGCTTTCTTT	CATSRQRTGDVRTEAFF
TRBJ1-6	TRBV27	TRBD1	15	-	TGTGCCAGCAGTCAACAGGGACAGGGGGGTTCACCCCTCCACTTT	CASSQQGQGGSPLHF
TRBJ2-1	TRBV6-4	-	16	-	TGTGCCAGCAGTGACTCGAGTCAGAGCGACCGGAATGAGCAGTTCTTC	CASSDSSQSDRNEQFF
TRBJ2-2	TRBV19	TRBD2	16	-	TGTGCCAGGAAGACTAGCGGGAGAGGGGACACCGGGGAGCTGTTTTTT	CARKTSGRGDTGELFF
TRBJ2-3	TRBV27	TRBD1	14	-	TGTGCCAGCAGTTCGACAGGGAGCACAGATACGCAGTATTTT	CASSSTGSTDTQYF
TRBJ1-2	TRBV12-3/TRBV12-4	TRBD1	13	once	TGTGCCAGCAGCACGGGACAGGGGTTCGGCTACACCTTC	CASSTGQGFGYTF
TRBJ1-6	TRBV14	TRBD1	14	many	TGTGCCAGCAACTCCGGGACAGGGAGATCACCCCTCCACTTT	CASNSGTGRSPLHF
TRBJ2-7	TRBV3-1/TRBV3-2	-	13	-	TGTGCCAGCAGCCAGGACAATTCCTACGAGCAGTACTTC	CASSQDNSYEQYF
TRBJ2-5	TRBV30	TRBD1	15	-	TGTGCCGCGGAGATAGAGACAGGGGTACAAGAGACCCAGTACTTC	CAAEIETGVQETQYF
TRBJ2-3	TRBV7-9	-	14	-	TGTGCCAGCAGCCCTGGGGCAGCCACAGATACGCAGTATTTT	CASSPGAATDTQYF
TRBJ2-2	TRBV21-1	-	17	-	TGTGCCAGCAGCAAAACCCCCGGACTAGCAGGCACCGGGGAGCTGTTTTTT	CASSKTPGLAGTGELFF
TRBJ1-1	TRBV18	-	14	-	TGTGCCAGCTCACGGTCGACAGCGAACACTGAAGCTTTCTTT	CASSRSTANTEAFF
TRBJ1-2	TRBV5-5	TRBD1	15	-	TGTGCCAGCAGCTCCGGGACAGGGTATATCTATGGCTACACCTTC	CASSSGTGYIYGYTF
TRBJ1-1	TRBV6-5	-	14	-	TGTGCCAGCAGAGGCCAGGGGCGTTCGGCTGAAGCTTTCTTT	CASRGQGRSAEAFF
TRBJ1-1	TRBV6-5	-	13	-	TGTGCCAGCAGAATCGGGATGAACACTGAAGCTTTCTTT	CASRIGMNTEAFF
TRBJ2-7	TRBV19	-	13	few	TGTGCCAGTAGTATAGATCGCGCCTACGAGCAGTACTTC	CASSIDRAYEQYF
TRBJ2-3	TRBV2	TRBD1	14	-	TGTGCCAGCACCGGACAGGGTGGCCATGAGGACGAGTATTTT	CASTGQGGHEDEYF
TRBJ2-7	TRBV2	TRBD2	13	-	TGTGCCAGCAGTGACGGGGGGGCCTACGAGCAGTACTTC	CASSDGGAYEQYF
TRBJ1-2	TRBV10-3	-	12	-	TGTGCCACCCACTCCGGGTCCCGAAGCTACACCTTC	CATHSGSRSYTF
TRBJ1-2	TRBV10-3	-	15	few	TGTGCCATCAGTGAGTCGATGTCGGCTAACTATGGCTACACCTTC	CAISESMSANYGYTF
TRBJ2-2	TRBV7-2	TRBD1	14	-	TGTGCCAGCAGCCCTCGACAGGGTGGCGGGGAGCTGTTTTTT	CASSPRQGGGELFF
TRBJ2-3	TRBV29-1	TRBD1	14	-	TGCAGCGTTCGGGACAGGGGGACCACAGATACGCAGTATTTT	CSVRDRGTTDTQYF
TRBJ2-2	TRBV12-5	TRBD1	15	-	TGTGCCCCTCCGGGACAGGGTCCCAGGTTGCGGGAGCTGTTTTTT	CAPPGQGPRLRELFF
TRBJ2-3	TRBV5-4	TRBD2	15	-	TGTGCCAGCAGCTTGTACGGGAGGGCCGGAGATACGCAGTATTTT	CASSLYGRAGDTQYF
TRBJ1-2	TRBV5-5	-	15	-	TGTGCCAGCAGCTACCCAGGGCGGGGCGACTATGGCTACACCTTC	CASSYPGRGDYGYTF
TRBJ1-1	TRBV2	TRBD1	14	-	TGTGCCAGCAGTGAGACAGCAGGGGGGACTGAAGCTTTCTTT	CASSETAGGTEAFF